What follows are 8 T cell receptor beta chains derived from one specimen sequenced in a study of cytomegalovirus exposure and HLA in healthy donors. Primers included in the PCR were 60 Vbeta and 13 Jbeta primers. Generated by immunoSEQ multiplex PCR, the TCRdb table keeps only in-frame clones and is missing some. The table includes over 150,000 clones, 75% to 85% detected once. Input material: PBMCs. The source of these receptors is a man in his thirties or forties in good health and CMV-seropositive.

The table lists this clone with a count of one. The V call is TRBV7-3, the J call TRBJ2-7, with 7 bases fitting TRBD2. The CDR3 is made up of 14 amino acids. V trimming: 5 bases; J trimming: 0 bases; junction bases outside the gene matches: 4. Germline V gives CDR1 SGHTA, CDR2 FQGTGA. The CDR3: CASSNGGSSYEQYF. The CDR3 DNA is TGTGCCAGCAGCAACGGCGGGAGCTCCTACGAGCAGTACTTC.

The chain has TRBV4-2 and TRBJ1-2; D not resolved. Germline values: CDR1 LGHNA, CDR2 YNFKEQ. V was trimmed by 1 base and J by 5 bases, leaving 14 bases between them. The CDR3 totals 15 residues. The DNA of the CDR3 is TGTGCCAGCAGCCAAGTGGGCCAGGCCGAGTATGGCTACACCTTC. Encoded protein: CASSQVGQAEYGYTF.

This clone came up a few times. V and J are TRBV7-8 and TRBJ2-2; a weak D match, TRBD1 (6 bases). Per the germline V gene, CDR1 is SGHVS and CDR2 is FQNEAQ. V lost 3 bases and J lost 2, with 10 bases in between. This CDR3 has 15 amino acids. The CDR3 DNA reads TGTGCCAGCAGCTTCTGGACAGCAAACACCGGGGAGCTGTTTTTT. Its translation: CASSFWTANTGELFF.

This clone occurred a few times. V usage is TRBV25-1 and J usage is TRBJ1-5, with 7 bases matching TRBD1. With V trimmed by 6 bases and J by 1 base, 3 bases remained unmatched. This CDR3 has 14 residues. The germline gives CDR1 MGHDK, CDR2 SYGVNS. CDR3 in DNA: TGTGCCAGCAGCTTGACAGGGAGCAATCAGCCCCAGCATTTT. It is translated as CASSLTGSNQPQHF.

The CDR3: CASSVGGGFGDTEAFF. The CDR3 region has the DNA TGTGCCAGCAGCGTAGGTGGGGGGTTTGGGGACACTGAAGCTTTCTTT. The chain recombines TRBV9 with TRBJ1-1, with D possibly TRBD1 on 5 matching bases. This CDR3 has 16 amino acids. CDR1 and CDR2 (germline): SGDLS, YYNGEE. V shed 0 bases and J shed 3 bases, with 15 bases lying between them.

The gene calls are TRBV5-1 and TRBJ2-5; 7 bases map to TRBD2. The junction had 7 bases not matched to a gene; V was cut back by 0 bases and J by 5 bases. CDR1 is SGHRS and CDR2 is YFSETQ in the germline V gene. The CDR3 loop spans 15 amino acids. The CDR3 sequence is CASSLVERGGETQYF. The CDR3 DNA reads TGCGCCAGCAGCTTGGTCGAGCGGGGAGGGGAGACCCAGTACTTC.

The V and J genes are TRBV2 and TRBJ2-1; 9 nucleotides match TRBD2. CDR3 size: 13 residues. From germline, CDR1 is SNHLY and CDR2 FYNNEI. V lost 7 bases, J lost 9 bases, and 7 bases stayed unmatched. The CDR3 region is CASTAGGPGEQFF. The CDR3 coding sequence is TGTGCCAGCACTGCGGGAGGGCCTGGTGAGCAGTTCTTC.

This chain uses TRBV10-3 with TRBJ2-2; 9 bases match TRBD1. Germline CDR1 ENHRY, CDR2 SYGVKD. The CDR3 sequence is 15 residues long. Losses at the gene ends were 7 bases for V and 5 bases for J; bases not matched to a gene: 8. The CDR3 DNA reads as TGTGCCATCACCGGACAGGGGAGGGCAACCGGGGAGCTGTTTTTT. It specifies CAITGQGRATGELFF.